One and the same sample provided the 8 T cell receptor beta chains below, sequenced in a study of blood T cell repertoires in COVID-19. The repertoire was sequenced with immunoSEQ multiplex PCR; TCRdb's copy has only in-frame clones and lacks some. The sample has approximately 12,000 clones, 60% to 80% seen once; the top ten hold approximately 6.1%. The specimen sequenced was peripheral blood. The source of these receptors is a man in his fifties or sixties with COVID-19, enrolled during active disease.

A few counts support this clone. CDR3 sequence reads: CAASTGYGYTF. CDR3 DNA: TGTGCCGCCTCTACGGGCTATGGCTACACCTTC. The V call is TRBV24-1, the J call TRBJ1-2; D is undetermined. The length of the CDR3 is 11 residues. Trimming stripped 12 bases from V and 4 bases from J, with 11 bases between. The germline CDR1 and CDR2 sequences are KGHDR and SFDVKD.

The chain uses TRBV6-5 and TRBJ1-1; D gene uncertain. Germline V CDR1 and CDR2: MNHEY, SVGAGI. The V gene lost 2 bases and the J gene lost 5 bases, with 18 bases spanning the gap. The CDR3 is 16 residues long. The CDR3 loop reads CASSYLRAGGGTEAFF. CDR3 in DNA: TGTGCCAGCAGTTACCTACGGGCGGGAGGAGGGACTGAAGCTTTCTTT.

The CDR3 reads CASSAEDRGYYNEQFF. The CDR3 nucleotides are TGTGCCAGCAGCGCCGAGGACAGGGGCTACTACAATGAGCAGTTCTTC. V gene TRBV11-1 combines with J gene TRBJ2-1; 9 nucleotides align to TRBD1. Per the germline V gene, CDR1 is SGHAT and CDR2 is FQDESV (reference sequence). V dropped 5 bases and J dropped 3; count of bases not matched to a gene: 8. The CDR3 sequence is 16 residues long.

This chain joins TRBV18 and TRBJ2-5; D gene unclear. The length of the CDR3 is 13 residues. Trimming stripped 2 bases from V and 1 base from J, with 5 bases between. Germline V gene data show CDR1 as KGHSH and CDR2 as LQKENI. CDR3: CASSPSLQETQYF. The CDR3 DNA sequence: TGTGCCAGCTCACCATCCCTCCAAGAGACCCAGTACTTC.

The V and J genes are TRBV18 and TRBJ1-1, with no clear D. There are 13 residues in the CDR3. The V end lost 3 bases, the J end lost 6 bases, and 11 bases lay between the germline ends. Germline V gene data show CDR1 as KGHSH and CDR2 as LQKENI. DNA of the CDR3: TGTGCCAGCTCACCCAGCAGGTCCGCTGAAGCTTTCTTT. Translating gives CASSPSRSAEAFF.

V and J are TRBV27 and TRBJ2-2; a weak D match, TRBD1 (5 bases). The germline V gene has CDR1 MNHEY and CDR2 SMNVEV (reference sequence). V lost 7 bases to trimming and J lost 3 bases, with 12 bases between them. The CDR3 has 14 amino acids. The CDR3 nucleotides are TGTGCCAGCACCTCGGCAGGGTACACCGGGGAGCTGTTTTTT. It is translated as CASTSAGYTGELFF.

The chain carries TRBV18 and TRBJ1-1; TRBD1 matches at 8 bases. The V and J ends lost 6 bases and 2 bases, in that order; junction bases with no gene match: 5. The CDR3 totals 14 residues. Germline V gene lookup returns CDR1 KGHSH and CDR2 LQKENI. CDR3 sequence (DNA): TGTGCCAGCTCTCCAGGGGGCTATAACACTGAAGCTTTCTTT. It is translated as CASSPGGYNTEAFF.

The chain links TRBV7-8 to TRBJ1-2; the match to TRBD1 covers 9 bases. The V gene end was trimmed by 5 bases and the J gene end by 4 bases; junction bases not matched to a gene: 8. The CDR3 loop spans 15 amino acids. Germline lookup yields CDR1 SGHVS and CDR2 FQNEAQ. The CDR3: CASSLRTGAPYGYTF. The CDR3 DNA sequence: TGTGCCAGCAGCCTGCGGACAGGGGCACCCTATGGCTACACCTTC.